The following is a T cell receptor beta chain sequence with its context. The antigen is undetermined. An Oncomine TCR Beta short-read assay was used to sequence the DNA from cultured CD4+ T cells. TCRdb re-analysed the PCR reads in MiXCR, keeping a single row per CDR3 protein. The table has about 13,000 distinct CDR3 sequences, roughly 53% seen once. The treatment here: roughly ten-day PBMC culture with coronavirus spike peptide pools or control peptides (ViraFEST assay). V was trimmed by 9 bases and J by 9 bases, leaving 18 bases between them. The CDR3 extends over 13 amino acids. Germline loops: CDR1 MNHNS, CDR2 SASEGT. These data belong to a study of vaccination and CD4 T cells after COVID-19. Study in general: Samples taken post-COVID came a median roughly 97 days after diagnosis, ranging from 35 to 161.

The sequenced material came from CD4+ T cells from blood, cultured in vitro. This TCR derives from a human donor who had recovered from COVID-19. V is TRBV6-1 and J is TRBJ1-5, with D tentatively TRBD1 (5 bases). CDR3 protein: CARTVGKFPPQHF. CDR3 coding DNA: TGTGCCAGGACAGTCGGTAAATTTCCGCCCCAGCATTTT.